This is a list of T cell receptor beta chains from one sample in a study of blood T cell repertoires in COVID-19. The data were produced by immunoSEQ multiplex PCR, yet TCRdb's version contains in-frame clones alone and is incomplete. This table has under 85,000 clones, over 75% appearing once. Sequenced sample: peripheral blood. Receptors originate from a man older than 75 with acute or convalescent COVID-19. Both conserved end residues are trimmed from each CDR3.

CDR3	length	V	J
ASSYPRTESGNTIY	14	TRBV6-6	TRBJ1-3
ASSRVRAGSYNEQF	14	TRBV27	TRBJ2-1
ATSDPRQGGYGYT	13	TRBV24-1	TRBJ1-2
ASSFFRDTNEKLF	13	TRBV13	TRBJ1-4
ASSLYTTGAVEAF	13	TRBV27	TRBJ1-1
ASSDLGRVEPQH	12	TRBV6-1	TRBJ1-5
ATSDGQQEETQY	12	TRBV24-1	TRBJ2-5
ASSSGTSGIYNEQF	14	TRBV18	TRBJ2-1
ATSTPRGGQETQY	13	TRBV15	TRBJ2-5
ASSFRGTGELF	11	TRBV12-3/TRBV12-4	TRBJ2-2
ASSRQTGGTEAF	12	TRBV14	TRBJ1-1
ASSVRGGHPTDTQY	14	TRBV9	TRBJ2-3
ASSHPSYNRDRGLNYYEQY	19	TRBV5-1	TRBJ2-7
ASRDNWNTEAF	11	TRBV19	TRBJ1-1
ATSRGGLAGVRETQY	15	TRBV15	TRBJ2-5
ASSLGLAPYNEQF	13	TRBV7-7	TRBJ2-1
ASSLVYSGTYEQY	13	TRBV5-1	TRBJ2-7
ASSLGQGRNNEQF	13	TRBV5-1	TRBJ2-1